These T cell receptor beta chains were read from a single sample in a study of blood T cell repertoires in COVID-19. Method: immunoSEQ multiplex PCR; TCRdb's copy keeps in-frame clones and lacks some. The sample consists of about 150,000 clones, roughly 78% of them appearing once. The sample taken for sequencing was peripheral blood. These TCRs come from a human donor with acute or convalescent COVID-19. The donor label of this sample is uncertain. CDR3s include the opening cysteine and the closing phenylalanine or tryptophan. D genes are given only for firm matches. Expanded clones get a size class; other rows say once, few or many, or leave the size out.

abundance: NA
j_gene: TRBJ2-3
d_gene: NA
v_gene: TRBV4-1
CDR3nt: TGCGCCAGCAGCCAAGGCGCTCCAGATACGCAGTATTTT
CDR3aa: CASSQGAPDTQYF

abundance: NA
j_gene: TRBJ1-1
d_gene: NA
v_gene: TRBV2
CDR3nt: TGTGCCAGCAGTCTGACAGGAGTTGCCGATGAAGCTTTCTTT
CDR3aa: CASSLTGVADEAFF

abundance: NA
j_gene: TRBJ2-3
d_gene: TRBD1
v_gene: TRBV5-4
CDR3nt: TGTGCCAGCAGCTCTGGACAGGGGTTAAACCGTCGGACGCAGTATTTT
CDR3aa: CASSSGQGLNRRTQYF

abundance: NA
j_gene: TRBJ2-7
d_gene: TRBD1
v_gene: TRBV30
CDR3nt: TGTGCCGGGCGGGACAGGGGCCTCTACGAGCAGTACTTC
CDR3aa: CAGRDRGLYEQYF

abundance: NA
j_gene: TRBJ2-2
d_gene: NA
v_gene: TRBV19
CDR3nt: TGTGCCAGTAGTATAGATGGACTGGGAGGGGAGCTGTTTTTT
CDR3aa: CASSIDGLGGELFF

abundance: NA
j_gene: TRBJ1-2
d_gene: NA
v_gene: TRBV6-2/TRBV6-3
CDR3nt: TGTGCCAGCAGTTACTCGGCGGATCTCTATGGCTACACCTTC
CDR3aa: CASSYSADLYGYTF

abundance: NA
j_gene: TRBJ2-7
d_gene: NA
v_gene: TRBV7-2
CDR3nt: TGTGCCAGCAGCTTAGGGCAGGGTTTCGGCGAGCAGTACTTC
CDR3aa: CASSLGQGFGEQYF

abundance: NA
j_gene: TRBJ2-5
d_gene: TRBD2
v_gene: TRBV10-2
CDR3nt: TGCGCCAGCAGTGTAACTAGCGGGGCAACGAAGACCCAGTACTTC
CDR3aa: CASSVTSGATKTQYF

abundance: NA
j_gene: TRBJ1-2
d_gene: NA
v_gene: TRBV12-3/TRBV12-4
CDR3nt: TGTGCCAGCAGTTATGGACAGTATGGCTACACCTTC
CDR3aa: CASSYGQYGYTF

abundance: NA
j_gene: TRBJ1-2
d_gene: TRBD1
v_gene: TRBV10-2
CDR3nt: TGCGCCAGCAGTTCGGGACAGCACTATGGCTACACCTTC
CDR3aa: CASSSGQHYGYTF

abundance: NA
j_gene: TRBJ1-5
d_gene: NA
v_gene: TRBV2
CDR3nt: TGTGCCAGCAGCTTGGACACCCTCAATCAGCCCCAGCATTTT
CDR3aa: CASSLDTLNQPQHF

abundance: NA
j_gene: TRBJ1-6
d_gene: TRBD1
v_gene: TRBV9
CDR3nt: TGTGCCAGCAGCGTAGGGACAGGGGGCTACAGTAATTCACCCCTCCACTTT
CDR3aa: CASSVGTGGYSNSPLHF

abundance: once
j_gene: TRBJ1-5
d_gene: NA
v_gene: TRBV12-3/TRBV12-4
CDR3nt: TGTGCCAGCAGTTTAGGGCGCAATCAGCCCCAGCATTTT
CDR3aa: CASSLGRNQPQHF

abundance: NA
j_gene: TRBJ1-2
d_gene: NA
v_gene: TRBV29-1
CDR3nt: TGCAGCGTTGAGGCACAGGTTAACTATGGCTACACCTTC
CDR3aa: CSVEAQVNYGYTF

abundance: NA
j_gene: TRBJ2-7
d_gene: TRBD1
v_gene: TRBV13
CDR3nt: TGTGCCAGCAGCAGGTACCGGGACAGCTACGAGCAGTACTTC
CDR3aa: CASSRYRDSYEQYF

abundance: NA
j_gene: TRBJ1-6
d_gene: NA
v_gene: TRBV5-6
CDR3nt: TGTGCCAGCAGCTTCATAGTGCGATCCCATAATTCACCCCTCCACTTT
CDR3aa: CASSFIVRSHNSPLHF

abundance: NA
j_gene: TRBJ1-2
d_gene: NA
v_gene: TRBV6-5
CDR3nt: TGTGCCAGCGGGAATTTTGGACAGTCCCTTGAGGGCTACACCTTC
CDR3aa: CASGNFGQSLEGYTF

abundance: NA
j_gene: TRBJ2-5
d_gene: TRBD2
v_gene: TRBV11-3
CDR3nt: TGTGCCAGCAGCTTCGGGACTAGCGGGGAAGAGACCCAGTACTTC
CDR3aa: CASSFGTSGEETQYF

abundance: few
j_gene: TRBJ2-1
d_gene: TRBD2
v_gene: TRBV7-7
CDR3nt: TGTGCCAGCAGCTCGGGCGGGGGGGCGATCAATGAGCAGTTCTTC
CDR3aa: CASSSGGGAINEQFF

abundance: NA
j_gene: TRBJ2-7
d_gene: TRBD1
v_gene: TRBV14
CDR3nt: TGTGCCAGCAGCCAAGGAAGGACAGGGAGTTACGAGCAGTACTTC
CDR3aa: CASSQGRTGSYEQYF

abundance: NA
j_gene: TRBJ1-6
d_gene: TRBD1
v_gene: TRBV20-1
CDR3nt: TGCAGTGCTAGTCGGACAGGGAAGGGTAGCTCCTATAATTCACCCCTCCACTTT
CDR3aa: CSASRTGKGSSYNSPLHF

abundance: NA
j_gene: TRBJ2-7
d_gene: TRBD1
v_gene: TRBV30
CDR3nt: TGTGCCTCCCGGAGAACAGGGGGCATGGGGTACGAGCAGTACTTC
CDR3aa: CASRRTGGMGYEQYF

abundance: NA
j_gene: TRBJ1-1
d_gene: TRBD1
v_gene: TRBV27
CDR3nt: TGTGCCAGCAGTACCACAGGGGTTTGGAACACTGAAGCTTTCTTT
CDR3aa: CASSTTGVWNTEAFF

abundance: NA
j_gene: TRBJ2-1
d_gene: TRBD2
v_gene: TRBV4-2
CDR3nt: TGTGCCAGCAGCCAAGGACTAGCGGGGGTAGATGAGCAGTTCTTC
CDR3aa: CASSQGLAGVDEQFF

abundance: many
j_gene: TRBJ1-3
d_gene: TRBD1
v_gene: TRBV7-2
CDR3nt: TGTGCCAGCAGCTTTGCAGGACAGGAGGGCAACACCATATATTTT
CDR3aa: CASSFAGQEGNTIYF

abundance: NA
j_gene: TRBJ2-3
d_gene: NA
v_gene: TRBV4-1
CDR3nt: TGCGCCAGCAGCCATCAGGGCACAGATACGCAGTATTTT
CDR3aa: CASSHQGTDTQYF

abundance: NA
j_gene: TRBJ1-1
d_gene: TRBD1
v_gene: TRBV10-3
CDR3nt: TGTGCCATCAGTGCGACAGGGGGCCTCGGGACCACTGAAGCTTTCTTT
CDR3aa: CAISATGGLGTTEAFF

abundance: NA
j_gene: TRBJ1-5
d_gene: TRBD1
v_gene: TRBV5-6
CDR3nt: TGTGCCAGCAGTTTCGCAGGGGGCGGCAGCAATCAGCCCCAGCATTTT
CDR3aa: CASSFAGGGSNQPQHF

abundance: NA
j_gene: TRBJ1-1
d_gene: TRBD1
v_gene: TRBV7-2
CDR3nt: TGTGCCAGCAGCATGGTTCGGACAGGGGTTCAGAGCACTGAAGCTTTCTTT
CDR3aa: CASSMVRTGVQSTEAFF

abundance: NA
j_gene: TRBJ1-2
d_gene: NA
v_gene: TRBV30
CDR3nt: TGTGCCTGGAGTGCACCCGACTGGGGAGTCTATGGCTACACCTTC
CDR3aa: CAWSAPDWGVYGYTF

abundance: NA
j_gene: TRBJ1-2
d_gene: NA
v_gene: TRBV12-3/TRBV12-4
CDR3nt: TGTGCCAGCAGTTTTTCCAGGGTGCGTGGCTACACCTTC
CDR3aa: CASSFSRVRGYTF

abundance: NA
j_gene: TRBJ1-3
d_gene: TRBD1
v_gene: TRBV2
CDR3nt: TGTGCCAGCAGAGGCGGACAGGGTAACATCTCTGGAAACACCATATATTTT
CDR3aa: CASRGGQGNISGNTIYF

abundance: NA
j_gene: TRBJ1-4
d_gene: TRBD1
v_gene: TRBV7-9
CDR3nt: TGTGCCAGCAGTTTATTCTCGGACAGGAATGAAAAACTGTTTTTT
CDR3aa: CASSLFSDRNEKLFF

abundance: NA
j_gene: TRBJ2-2
d_gene: TRBD2
v_gene: TRBV6-1
CDR3nt: TGTGCCAGCAGTGACAGACTAGCGGGGGGTAGGACCGGGGAGCTGTTTTTT
CDR3aa: CASSDRLAGGRTGELFF

abundance: NA
j_gene: TRBJ1-2
d_gene: TRBD1
v_gene: TRBV3-1/TRBV3-2
CDR3nt: TGTGCCAGCAGCAAAGAAGGGACAGGGCGGTATGGCTACACCTTC
CDR3aa: CASSKEGTGRYGYTF

abundance: NA
j_gene: TRBJ1-1
d_gene: NA
v_gene: TRBV10-3
CDR3nt: TGTGCCATCAGTGAGGGAGGGGTGGGCACTGAAGCTTTCTTT
CDR3aa: CAISEGGVGTEAFF

abundance: NA
j_gene: TRBJ2-1
d_gene: TRBD2
v_gene: TRBV30
CDR3nt: TGTGCCTGGAGTCTAGGACTAGCGGGGGGGGAGCAGTTCTTC
CDR3aa: CAWSLGLAGGEQFF

abundance: once
j_gene: TRBJ1-2
d_gene: TRBD1
v_gene: TRBV5-6
CDR3nt: TGTGCCAGCAGCTTGGCAGGGGGCTCTGGCTACACCTTC
CDR3aa: CASSLAGGSGYTF

abundance: NA
j_gene: TRBJ2-2
d_gene: TRBD2
v_gene: TRBV5-5
CDR3nt: TGTGCCAGCAGCTTGGGGCGGGGGGTCACCGGGGAGCTGTTTTTT
CDR3aa: CASSLGRGVTGELFF

abundance: NA
j_gene: TRBJ2-5
d_gene: TRBD2
v_gene: TRBV5-4
CDR3nt: TGTGCCAGCAGCCACGGGCTAGCGGGGGGGCAGGGTGAGACCCAGTACTTC
CDR3aa: CASSHGLAGGQGETQYF

abundance: NA
j_gene: TRBJ1-3
d_gene: TRBD1
v_gene: TRBV11-2
CDR3nt: TGTGCCAGCAGCTTGACAGGGAACTCTGGAAACACCATATATTTT
CDR3aa: CASSLTGNSGNTIYF

abundance: NA
j_gene: TRBJ1-2
d_gene: TRBD1
v_gene: TRBV4-1
CDR3nt: TGCGCCAGCAGCCAACCCAGACAGGGGAAAAGCTATGGCTACACCTTC
CDR3aa: CASSQPRQGKSYGYTF

abundance: NA
j_gene: TRBJ1-2
d_gene: TRBD1
v_gene: TRBV28
CDR3nt: TGTGCCAGCAGCTCGCACAGGGGCGGTGGCTACACCTTC
CDR3aa: CASSSHRGGGYTF

abundance: NA
j_gene: TRBJ2-5
d_gene: TRBD1
v_gene: TRBV5-4
CDR3nt: TGTGCCAGCAGCTCGCTGCCGCAGATAGGGGGCTGGAGGCAAGAGACCCAGTACTTC
CDR3aa: CASSSLPQIGGWRQETQYF

abundance: NA
j_gene: TRBJ2-2
d_gene: NA
v_gene: TRBV5-6
CDR3nt: TGTGCCAGCAGCTTCTACCTAGAGCCCCCGAACACCGGGGAGCTGTTTTTT
CDR3aa: CASSFYLEPPNTGELFF

abundance: NA
j_gene: TRBJ2-1
d_gene: TRBD2
v_gene: TRBV5-5
CDR3nt: TGTGCCAGCAGTATTAGGTCGGGACTAGCTTACAATGAGCAGTTCTTC
CDR3aa: CASSIRSGLAYNEQFF

abundance: NA
j_gene: TRBJ2-1
d_gene: NA
v_gene: TRBV2
CDR3nt: TGTGCCAGCATGGTAACTAGCTCGGTTGAGCAGTTCTTC
CDR3aa: CASMVTSSVEQFF